This entry describes one TCR beta chain. The antigen is undetermined. This sample is drawn from a study of metastatic and nonmetastatic thyroid tumors. Looking at the study overall: From malignant and benign thyroid patients, repertoires in blood and in tumor or nodule tissue were compared.

Authors' analysis steps: The study took CDR3 differences across clinicopathological groups and made a distant-metastasis classifier for papillary thyroid cancer from them. TCRdb re-called the PCR reads with MiXCR. These V and J calls derive from TCRdb rather than the authors' analysis. In the table there are 20,000 to 25,000 clones, 15% to 17% of which are singletons. CDR1 SSHAT and CDR2 FNYEAQ come from the germline V gene (reference sequence). The CDR3 runs to 14 residues. General study results and limits: Compared with benign nodules, malignant thyroid tumors were reported to have significantly higher TCR beta diversity in both blood and tumor.

Patients underwent thyroid surgery, and none had received any treatment before it. The rearrangement uses TRBV7-7 and TRBJ2-6; perhaps D is TRBD1 or TRBD2 (5 bases each). The sample was blood. The sequence was obtained from a female donor with papillary thyroid cancer or a benign thyroid nodule (not recorded which). Some clones in this sample may be carry-over from other donors' samples. CDR3 in amino acids: CAIRGAPGANVLTF. The CDR3 DNA reads TGTGCTATCAGAGGGGCCCCTGGGGCCAACGTCCTGACTTTC.